The rows below give T cell receptor beta chains drawn from one sample of a study of T-cell memory formation after mild COVID-19. Each CDR3 protein is one row after TCRdb ran MiXCR on the 5' RACE reads. The table lists 300,000 to 400,000 distinct CDR3 sequences, roughly 13% of them singletons. The sample was PBMCs or a T cell subset sorted from them (not recorded which). Receptor source: a man between 18 and 29 years old who had mild COVID-19 (a few samples of this study predate the infection). Cell type and time point are not known. The CDR3 runs from the conserved cysteine through the conserved F or W. D genes are given only for firm matches. Clone size is given for some rows only: seen once, a few or many times, or a class if the clone is expanded.

J,D,length,V,size,DNA,CDR3
TRBJ1-4,.,12,TRBV25-1,few,TGTGCCAGCAGTGGGGGGAGTGAAAAACTGTTTTTT,CASSGGSEKLFF
TRBJ2-1,.,14,TRBV6-2/TRBV6-3,few,TGTGCCAGCAGTTACTCGAAGCGGTACAATGAGCAGTTCTTC,CASSYSKRYNEQFF
TRBJ1-5,TRBD1,16,TRBV7-2,.,TGTGCCAGCAGACCACAGGGGGCTGGTAGCAATCAGCCCCAGCATTTT,CASRPQGAGSNQPQHF
TRBJ2-1,.,13,TRBV6-5,.,TGTGCCAGCACCCGCGACCTATACAATGAGCAGTTCTTC,CASTRDLYNEQFF
TRBJ2-5,.,15,TRBV9,.,TGTGCCAGCAGCGTAGGAGGTCGGGCTCAAGAGACCCAGTACTTC,CASSVGGRAQETQYF
TRBJ2-2,.,16,TRBV7-2,few,TGTGCCAGCAGCTTCCTTTATTCACCGAACACCGGGGAGCTGTTTTTT,CASSFLYSPNTGELFF
TRBJ1-5,.,13,TRBV7-2,.,TGTGCCAGCAGCCAGGGGTTCGGTCAGCCCCAGCATTTT,CASSQGFGQPQHF
TRBJ2-7,.,12,TRBV4-3,.,TGCGCCACCCAGGACAGCCTCTACGAGCAGTACTTC,CATQDSLYEQYF
TRBJ1-1,.,14,TRBV5-4,.,TGTGCCAGTATCCCAGGGGAAGGAAACACTGAAGCTTTCTTT,CASIPGEGNTEAFF
TRBJ2-3,.,15,TRBV10-3,many,TGTGCCATCAGTGAGTCAGGCGGGGAGGCAGATACGCAGTATTTT,CAISESGGEADTQYF
TRBJ2-6,.,15,TRBV7-8,few,TGTGCCAGCAGCTTAACGCGGACTGGGGCCAACGTCCTGACTTTC,CASSLTRTGANVLTF
TRBJ1-2,.,13,TRBV5-1,few,TGCGCCAGCAGCTTGAGGCCTAACTATGGCTACACCTTC,CASSLRPNYGYTF
TRBJ2-1,TRBD2,15,TRBV30,.,TGTGCCTGGAGTAGAGGACTAGCGGGGGTGGATGAGCAGTTCTTC,CAWSRGLAGVDEQFF
TRBJ1-5,.,16,TRBV6-5,many,TGTGCCAGCAGACCCCTTACAGAATATAGCAATCAGCCCCAGCATTTT,CASRPLTEYSNQPQHF
TRBJ2-3,.,14,TRBV6-5,.,TGTGCCAGCAGTTACTCCCAGCCCACAGATACGCAGTATTTT,CASSYSQPTDTQYF
TRBJ2-1,.,11,TRBV20-1,.,TGCAGTGCTAGAGATTACCTCGAGCAGTTCTTC,CSARDYLEQFF
TRBJ1-1,.,12,TRBV12-3/TRBV12-4,.,TGTGCCAGCAGTTTTAGCCAGGGGAGGGCTTTCTTT,CASSFSQGRAFF
TRBJ2-2,.,13,TRBV5-1,few,TGCGCCAGCACCCCCCGGGGGACCGGGGAGCTGTTTTTT,CASTPRGTGELFF
TRBJ2-2,TRBD1,14,TRBV15,.,TGTGCCACCAGAAGGACAGGGGCTACCGGGGAGCTGTTTTTT,CATRRTGATGELFF
TRBJ1-5,.,15,TRBV12-3/TRBV12-4,few,TGTGCCAGCAGTTTAAGCGGGGGCCTAAATCAGCCCCAGCATTTT,CASSLSGGLNQPQHF
TRBJ2-5,TRBD1,16,TRBV7-2,.,TGTGCCAGCAGTTTTCCCGGGACAGGGATGGAAGAGACCCAGTACTTC,CASSFPGTGMEETQYF
TRBJ2-2,.,14,TRBV5-1,few,TGCGCCGACCGGCTGGAAACGAACACCGGGGAGCTGTTTTTT,CADRLETNTGELFF
TRBJ2-1,.,18,TRBV6-5,few,TGTGCCAGCAGTTACTCCAGTATAGCCGGGGCCTCCTACAATGAGCAGTTCTTC,CASSYSSIAGASYNEQFF
TRBJ2-3,.,15,TRBV10-3,many,TGTGCCATCAGTGAGTCCGGGCCCGGCACAGATACGCAGTATTTT,CAISESGPGTDTQYF
TRBJ2-2,.,15,TRBV12-3/TRBV12-4,.,TGTGCCAGCACCCTTCGGAACAGAAACACCGGGGAGCTGTTTTTT,CASTLRNRNTGELFF
TRBJ1-1,.,13,TRBV6-6,.,TGTGCCAGCATCCCGGAAGAGAACACTGAAGCTTTCTTT,CASIPEENTEAFF
TRBJ2-1,.,16,TRBV7-2,many,TGTGCCAGCAGCCTCATTCGACTGGAGAATGGAGGTGAGCAGTTCTTC,CASSLIRLENGGEQFF
TRBJ1-2,.,13,TRBV27,.,TGTGCCAGCAGTTCCCGGAGGGACTATGGCTACACCTTC,CASSSRRDYGYTF